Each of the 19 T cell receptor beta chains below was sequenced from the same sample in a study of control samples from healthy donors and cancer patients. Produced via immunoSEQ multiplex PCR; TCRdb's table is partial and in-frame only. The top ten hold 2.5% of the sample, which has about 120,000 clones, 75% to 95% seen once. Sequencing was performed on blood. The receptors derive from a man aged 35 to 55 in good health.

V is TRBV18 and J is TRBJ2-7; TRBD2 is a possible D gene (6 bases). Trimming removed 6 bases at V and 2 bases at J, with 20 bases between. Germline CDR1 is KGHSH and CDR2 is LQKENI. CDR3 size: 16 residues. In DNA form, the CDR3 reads TGTGCCAGCTCCCTCGTCGAGGCGGGGATAGCCTACGAGCAGTACTTC. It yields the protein CASSLVEAGIAYEQYF.

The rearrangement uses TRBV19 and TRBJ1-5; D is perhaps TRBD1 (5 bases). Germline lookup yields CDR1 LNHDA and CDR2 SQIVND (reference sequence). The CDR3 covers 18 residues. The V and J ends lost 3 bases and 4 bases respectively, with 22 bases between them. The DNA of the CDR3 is TGTGCCAGTAGTATTTCGGGTGGAGGGGTAGGTGGGAATCAGCCCCAGCATTTT. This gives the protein CASSISGGGVGGNQPQHF.

CDR3 in DNA: TGCAGTGCTAGTTTCAGGGGGAGCCAAGAGACCCAGTACTTC. Amino acids: CSASFRGSQETQYF. The chain links TRBV20-1 to TRBJ2-5; TRBD1 aligns across 7 bases. There are 14 residues in the CDR3. In germline, CDR1 is DFQATT, CDR2 SNEGSKA (reference sequence). The V gene end was trimmed by 3 bases and the J gene end by 1 base; junction bases not matched to a gene: 5.

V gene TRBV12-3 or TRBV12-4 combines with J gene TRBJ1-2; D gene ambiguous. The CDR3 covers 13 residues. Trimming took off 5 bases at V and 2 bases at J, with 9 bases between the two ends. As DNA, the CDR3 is TGTGCCAGCAGTACCACCTTAAACTATGGCTACACCTTC. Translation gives CASSTTLNYGYTF.

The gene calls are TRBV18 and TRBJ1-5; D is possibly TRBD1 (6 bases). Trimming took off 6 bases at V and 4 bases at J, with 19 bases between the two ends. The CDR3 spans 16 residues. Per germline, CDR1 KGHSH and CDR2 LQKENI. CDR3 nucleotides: TGTGCCAGCTCGCACCAATCCACAGGGCCTAATCAGCCCCAGCATTTT. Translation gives CASSHQSTGPNQPQHF.

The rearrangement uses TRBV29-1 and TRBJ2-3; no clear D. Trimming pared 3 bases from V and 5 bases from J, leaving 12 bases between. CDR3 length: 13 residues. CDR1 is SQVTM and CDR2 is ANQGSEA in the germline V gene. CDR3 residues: CSVELWAVDTQYF. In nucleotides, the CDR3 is TGCAGCGTTGAGTTATGGGCCGTAGATACGCAGTATTTT.

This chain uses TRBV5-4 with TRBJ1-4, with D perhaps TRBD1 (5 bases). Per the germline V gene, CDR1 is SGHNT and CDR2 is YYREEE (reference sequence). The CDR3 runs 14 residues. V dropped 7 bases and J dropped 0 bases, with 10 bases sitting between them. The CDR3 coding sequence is TGTGCCAGCCAACAAGGGGCAACTAATGAAAAACTGTTTTTT. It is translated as CASQQGATNEKLFF.

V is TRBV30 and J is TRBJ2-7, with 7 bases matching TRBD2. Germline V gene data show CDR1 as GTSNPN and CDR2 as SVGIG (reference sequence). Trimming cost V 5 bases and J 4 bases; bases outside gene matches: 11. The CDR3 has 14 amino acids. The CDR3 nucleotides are TGTGCCTGGGGGGGGGAACAGAAACCTTACGAGCAGTACTTC. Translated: CAWGGEQKPYEQYF.

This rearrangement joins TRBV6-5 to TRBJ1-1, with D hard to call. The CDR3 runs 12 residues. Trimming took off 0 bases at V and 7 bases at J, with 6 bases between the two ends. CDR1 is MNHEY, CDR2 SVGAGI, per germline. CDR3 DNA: TGTGCCAGCAGTTACTCGACCGGTGAAGCTTTCTTT. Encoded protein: CASSYSTGEAFF.

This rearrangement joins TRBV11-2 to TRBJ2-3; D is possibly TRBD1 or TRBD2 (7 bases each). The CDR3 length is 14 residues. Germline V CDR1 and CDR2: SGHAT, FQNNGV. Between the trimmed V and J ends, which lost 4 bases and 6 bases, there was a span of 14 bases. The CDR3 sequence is CASSSNRGGDTQYF. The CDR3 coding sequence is TGTGCCAGCAGCTCGAACAGGGGAGGGGATACGCAGTATTTT.

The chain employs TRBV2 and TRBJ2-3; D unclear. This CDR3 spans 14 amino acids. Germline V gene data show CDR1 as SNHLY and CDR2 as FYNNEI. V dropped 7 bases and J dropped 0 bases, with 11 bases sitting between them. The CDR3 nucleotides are TGTGCCAGCACGAAGGACCGAAGCACAGATACGCAGTATTTT. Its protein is CASTKDRSTDTQYF.

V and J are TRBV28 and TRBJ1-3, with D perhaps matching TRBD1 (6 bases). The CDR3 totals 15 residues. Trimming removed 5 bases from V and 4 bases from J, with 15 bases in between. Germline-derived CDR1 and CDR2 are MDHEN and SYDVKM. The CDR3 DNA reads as TGTGCCAGCAGTAAAACAGGGATCAGCGGAAACACCATATATTTT. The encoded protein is CASSKTGISGNTIYF.

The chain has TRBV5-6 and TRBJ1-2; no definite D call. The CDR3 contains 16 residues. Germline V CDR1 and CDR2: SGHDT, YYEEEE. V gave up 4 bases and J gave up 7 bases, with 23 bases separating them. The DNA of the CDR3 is TGTGCCAGCAGCCCATTGGTCCGCCCTCACGGGTCTGGCTACACCTTC. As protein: CASSPLVRPHGSGYTF.

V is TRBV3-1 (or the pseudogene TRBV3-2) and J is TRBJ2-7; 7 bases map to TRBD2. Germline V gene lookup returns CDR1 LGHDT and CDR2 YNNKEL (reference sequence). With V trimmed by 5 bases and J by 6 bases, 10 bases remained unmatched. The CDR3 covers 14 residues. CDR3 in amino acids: CASSGTNAGVEQYF. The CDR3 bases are TGTGCCAGCAGCGGAACGAATGCGGGGGTCGAGCAGTACTTC.

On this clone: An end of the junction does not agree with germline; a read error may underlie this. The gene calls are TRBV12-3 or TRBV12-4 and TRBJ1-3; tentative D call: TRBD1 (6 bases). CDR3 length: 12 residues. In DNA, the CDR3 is TGTGCCAGCAGTTTTAGGGGGGCAGGTCTCGGGTTT. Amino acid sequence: CASSFRGAGLGF.

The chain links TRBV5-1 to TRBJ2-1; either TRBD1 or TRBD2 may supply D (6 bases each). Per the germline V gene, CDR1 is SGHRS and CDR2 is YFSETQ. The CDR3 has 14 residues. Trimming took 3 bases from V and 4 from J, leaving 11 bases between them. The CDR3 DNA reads TGCGCCAGCAGCTCCGGGGGCGCTTACAATGAGCAGTTCTTC. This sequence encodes CASSSGGAYNEQFF.

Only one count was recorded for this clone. DNA for the CDR3: TGTGCCAGCAGGCCCAGACTAGGCGGGAACTACGAGCAGTACTTC. Translated: CASRPRLGGNYEQYF. V is TRBV6-5 and J is TRBJ2-7; D is perhaps TRBD2 (6 bases). Trimming took off 6 bases at V and 3 bases at J, with 18 bases between the two ends. The length of the CDR3 is 15 residues. Germline lookup yields CDR1 MNHEY and CDR2 SVGAGI.

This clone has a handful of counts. CDR3 nucleotides: TGCAGCGTGGGGGACAGGGGAGCAACTAATGAAAAACTGTTTTTT. As protein: CSVGDRGATNEKLFF. The rearrangement uses TRBV29-1 and TRBJ1-4; 10 bases line up with TRBD1. CDR1 and CDR2 from the germline V gene are SQVTM and ANQGSEA. V gave up 6 bases and J gave up 0 bases; unmatched junction bases: 4. This CDR3 is built from 15 residues. Full variable domain (missing parts from reference TRBV29-1 and TRBJ1-4): SAVISQKPSRDICQRGTSLTIQCQVDSQVTMMFWYRQQPGQSLTLIATANQGSEATYESGFVIDKFPISRPNLTFSTLTVSNMSPEDSSIYLCSVGDRGATNEKLFFGSGTQLSVL.

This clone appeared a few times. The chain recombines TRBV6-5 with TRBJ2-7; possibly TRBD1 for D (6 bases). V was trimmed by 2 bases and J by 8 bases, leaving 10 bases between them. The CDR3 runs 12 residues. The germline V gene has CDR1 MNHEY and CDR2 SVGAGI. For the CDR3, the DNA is TGTGCCAGCAGTTACGTAGGGGGTCAGCAGTACTTC. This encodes CASSYVGGQQYF.